The clone carrying this T cell receptor beta chain was seen at least ten times. What it recognizes is unknown. Every individual TCR cDNA molecule carried its own unique molecular identifier, which allowed correction of PCR and sequencing errors. One entry per CDR3 protein, called by TCRdb with MiXCR from the 5' RACE reads. The data contain roughly 9,000 distinct CDR3 sequences, around 6.3% of them singletons. This sample stems from a study of spatial heterogeneity in lung cancer. Study-wide results and limits: One measure, the expanded intratumoral alpha and beta TCR count, tracked tumor mutation counts.

Germline V gene sequence: CDR1 SGDLS, CDR2 YYNGEE. After removal of 3 bases from V and 7 bases from J, the junction contained 12 bases not matched to a gene. CDR3 length equals 17 residues. Time point given: sample taken at primary tumor resection. 72 TRACERx patients with early, untreated non-small cell lung cancer donated samples. V usage is TRBV9 and J usage is TRBJ2-3; TRBD2 agrees at 12 bases. This receptor was taken from a male donor with early-stage non-small cell lung cancer. Sequences were derived from lung tumor tissue, sampled at surgery. CDR3 in DNA: TGTGCCAGCAGCGAGGGCGGACCTAGCGGGGGGGTGAATACGCAGTATTTT. This gives the protein CASSEGGPSGGVNTQYF.